This T cell receptor (beta chain) stems from a study of blood T cell repertoires in COVID-19. Study as a whole: Material from acute and convalescent COVID-19 was sourced from the United States, Italy and Spain. PBMCs, B-cell-depleted T cells, or T cells provided the cDNA or gDNA that made up the material.

J gave up 3 bases and V 6 bases, and 11 bases lay outside the gene matches. The CDR3 has 16 residues. Germline-derived CDR1 and CDR2 are SGHTS and YDEGEE. This clone was counted a few times. As handled by the study authors: Cell counts per sample came from amplifying reference gene primers. The protocol was immunoSEQ multiplex PCR, while the TCRdb copy is restricted to in-frame clones and leaves out a portion. The V and J calls and clone size are taken from that table; D and trimming were inferred from the DNA. The sample includes approximately 93,000 clones, over 70% of them seen just once. The V and J genes are TRBV5-8 and TRBJ2-2; 7 bases line up with TRBD2. The clonotype originates from a human donor in a cohort sampled during active COVID-19. What was sequenced was peripheral blood. The CDR3 bases are TGTGCCAGCACCCGCCGAGGCCTAGCGGACACCGGGGAGCTGTTTTTT. Translating it yields CASTRRGLADTGELFF.